This TCR beta chain is from a study of T cell responses to AZD1222 COVID-19 vaccine. Study conclusions and caveats: In a largely white British group with more females than males, clonal diversity was possibly underestimated. Once two AZD1222 doses were given, Spike-specific TCR breadth and depth went up. Among vaccine-associated CD4 TCRs, coverage spanned spike, with dominance at 160-218 and 743-854. Repertoires in all cases were sampled only once the peak T cell response had passed.

The CDR3 consists of 13 residues. Per germline, CDR1 SGDLS and CDR2 YYNGEE. V lost 0 bases to trimming and J lost 6 bases, with 8 bases between them. For this clone: The antigen is not known.

Generated by immunoSEQ multiplex PCR, the TCRdb table keeps only in-frame clones and is missing some. The sample yields about 140,000 clones, of which the top ten take up around 2.2%. The sequenced material came from peripheral blood. The TCR originated in an adult in good health. V usage is TRBV9 and J usage is TRBJ2-3, with unresolved D. CDR3 in amino acids: CASSVEELDTQYF. In nucleotides, the CDR3 is TGTGCCAGCAGCGTAGAGGAGTTGGATACGCAGTATTTT.